The present T cell receptor beta chain was sequenced within a study of cytomegalovirus exposure and HLA in healthy donors. As for the study in general: T cells numbering about 180 million yielded some 120 million unique TCR beta sequences in an earlier analysis. Study-wide findings and caveats: Earlier analysis looked at TCR beta V segments, and most were productive about 87% or about 30% of the time.

The V gene's germline CDR1 is LNHDA and CDR2 SQIVND (reference sequence). With V trimmed by 3 bases and J by 6 bases, 5 bases remained unmatched. This CDR3 spans 14 amino acids. This clone came up once. Its cognate antigen is unknown. Amplification used 60 Vbeta primers and 13 Jbeta primers. Original handling: Some 11 million of the roughly 80 million unique TCR beta chains counted in a later analysis were shared. Data came from immunoSEQ multiplex PCR; TCRdb stores just in-frame clones and leaves some out. Clonal size and the V and J genes are those of that table, whereas D and trimming came from the DNA. The repertoire consists of 200,000 to 250,000 clones, with 82% occurring once and the leading ten covering 5% to 6%.

The specimen was PBMCs. The TCR comes from a woman between 40 and 50 years old in good health and CMV-seropositive. V and J are TRBV19 and TRBJ1-2; 9 bases are shared with TRBD1. For the CDR3, the DNA is TGTGCCAGTAGTATCAACAGGGGGCTGGATGGCTACACCTTC. Its translation is CASSINRGLDGYTF. Supplemented by reference TRBV19 and TRBJ1-2, the full variable domain reads DGGITQSPKYLFRKEGQNVTLSCEQNLNHDAMYWYRQDPGQGLRLIYYSQIVNDFQKGDIAEGYSVSREKKESFPLTVTSAQKNPTAFYLCASSINRGLDGYTFGSGTRLTVV.